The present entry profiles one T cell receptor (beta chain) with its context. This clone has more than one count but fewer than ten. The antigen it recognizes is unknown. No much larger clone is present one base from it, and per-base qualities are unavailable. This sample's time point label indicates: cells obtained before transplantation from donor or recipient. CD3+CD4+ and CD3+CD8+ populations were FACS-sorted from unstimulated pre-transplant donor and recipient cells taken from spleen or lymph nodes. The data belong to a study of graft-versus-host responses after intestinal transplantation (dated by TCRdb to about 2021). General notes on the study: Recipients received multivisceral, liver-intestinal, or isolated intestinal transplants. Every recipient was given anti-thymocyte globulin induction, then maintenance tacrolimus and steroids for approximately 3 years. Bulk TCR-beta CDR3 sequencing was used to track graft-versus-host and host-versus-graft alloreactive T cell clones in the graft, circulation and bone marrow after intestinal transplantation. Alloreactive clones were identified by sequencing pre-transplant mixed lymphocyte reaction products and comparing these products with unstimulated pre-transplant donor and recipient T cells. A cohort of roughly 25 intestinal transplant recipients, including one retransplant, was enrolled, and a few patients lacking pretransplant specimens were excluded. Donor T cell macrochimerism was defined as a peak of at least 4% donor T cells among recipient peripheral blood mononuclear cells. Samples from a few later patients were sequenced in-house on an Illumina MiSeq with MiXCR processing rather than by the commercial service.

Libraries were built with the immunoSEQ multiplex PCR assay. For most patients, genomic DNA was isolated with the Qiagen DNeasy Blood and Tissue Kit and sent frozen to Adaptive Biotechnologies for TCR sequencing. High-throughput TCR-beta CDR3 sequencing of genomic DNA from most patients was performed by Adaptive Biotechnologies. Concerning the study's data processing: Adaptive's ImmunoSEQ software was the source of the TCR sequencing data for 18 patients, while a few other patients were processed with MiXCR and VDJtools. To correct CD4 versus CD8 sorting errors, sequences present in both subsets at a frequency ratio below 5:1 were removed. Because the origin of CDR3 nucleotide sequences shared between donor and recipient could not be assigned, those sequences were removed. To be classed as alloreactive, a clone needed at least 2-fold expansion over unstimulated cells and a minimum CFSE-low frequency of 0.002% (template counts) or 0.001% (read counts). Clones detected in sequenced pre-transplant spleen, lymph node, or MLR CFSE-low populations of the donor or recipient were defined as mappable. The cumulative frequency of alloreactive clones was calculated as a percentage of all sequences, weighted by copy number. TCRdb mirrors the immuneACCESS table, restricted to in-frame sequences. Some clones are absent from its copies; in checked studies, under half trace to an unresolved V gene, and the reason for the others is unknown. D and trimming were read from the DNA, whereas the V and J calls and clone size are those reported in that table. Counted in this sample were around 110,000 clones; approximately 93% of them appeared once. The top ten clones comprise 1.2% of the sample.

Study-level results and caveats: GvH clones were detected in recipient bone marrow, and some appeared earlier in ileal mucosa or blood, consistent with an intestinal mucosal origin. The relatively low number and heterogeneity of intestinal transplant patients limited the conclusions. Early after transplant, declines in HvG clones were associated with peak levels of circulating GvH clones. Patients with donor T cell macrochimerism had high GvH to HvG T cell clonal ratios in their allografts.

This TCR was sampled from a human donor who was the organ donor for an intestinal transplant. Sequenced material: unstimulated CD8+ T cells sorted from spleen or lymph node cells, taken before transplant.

The CDR3 region: CASRAGTEAFF. The sequence in DNA is TGCGCCAGCAGAGCGGGGACTGAAGCTTTCTTT. This sequence uses TRBV5-1 and TRBJ1-1, with no D gene named confidently. Deletion took 5 bases off V and 5 bases off J, with a span of 7 bases between the germline ends. The CDR3 goes from the cysteine to the phenylalanine over 11 residues. Only CDR3 DNA remains: 33 bases, in frame from the first base. The CDR1 and CDR2 encoded by the germline V gene are SGHRS and YFSETQ.